This T cell receptor beta chain came from a study of long-term antiretroviral therapy in people with HIV. Study-wide points: The clones with expansion before ART were dominant in the repertoire at all time points. Collection spanned 2004 to 2017; ART regimens may be less effective than current ones.

Treatment for all HIV-infected participants took place in the United States. The run of the v3.0 immunoSEQ assay was at survey level. Sequenced by immunoSEQ multiplex PCR; TCRdb stores in-frame clones only, minus some. Found here are 29,000 or so clones, around 93% of them singletons; the top ten hold around 3%. On this clone itself: Its target is not known.

The CDR3 length is 13 residues. The germline V gene has CDR1 SEHNR and CDR2 FQNEAQ (reference sequence). Trimming removed 3 bases from V and 7 bases from J, with 7 bases in between. Sequenced here: unsorted PBMCs, sampled around 7.4 years after starting antiretroviral therapy. This clonotype was sampled from a man between 45 and 60 years old with HIV. This rearrangement joins TRBV7-9 to TRBJ1-6; D may be TRBD1 (6 bases). DNA for the CDR3: TGTGCCAGCAGCTTCGGACAGAATTCACCCCTCCACTTT. It codes for CASSFGQNSPLHF.